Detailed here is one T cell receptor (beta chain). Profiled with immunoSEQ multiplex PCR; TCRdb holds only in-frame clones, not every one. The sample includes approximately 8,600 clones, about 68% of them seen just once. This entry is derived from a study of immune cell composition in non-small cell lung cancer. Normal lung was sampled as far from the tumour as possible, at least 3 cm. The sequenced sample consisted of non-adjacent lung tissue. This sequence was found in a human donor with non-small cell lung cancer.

The CDR3 nucleotides are TGTGCCAGCAGCGACAGGTTACAAGAGACCCAGTACTTC. Its protein product is CASSDRLQETQYF. The rearrangement links TRBV6-1 to TRBJ2-5, with a possible D match to TRBD1 (6 bases). This CDR3 has 13 residues. Germline CDR1 MNHNS, CDR2 SASEGT. The V end lost 6 bases, the J end lost 2 bases, and 10 bases lay between the germline ends.